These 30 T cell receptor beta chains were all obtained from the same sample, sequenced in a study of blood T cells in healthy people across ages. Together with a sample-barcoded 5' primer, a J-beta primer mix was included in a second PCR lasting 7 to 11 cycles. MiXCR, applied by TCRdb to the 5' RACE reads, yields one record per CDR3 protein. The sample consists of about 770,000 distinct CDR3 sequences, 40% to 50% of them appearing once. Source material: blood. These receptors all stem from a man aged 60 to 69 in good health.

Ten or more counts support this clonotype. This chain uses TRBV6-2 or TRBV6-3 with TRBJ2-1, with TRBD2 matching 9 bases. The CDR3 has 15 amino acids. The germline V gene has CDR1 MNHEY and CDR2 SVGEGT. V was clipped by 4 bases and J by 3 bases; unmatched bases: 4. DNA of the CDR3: TGTGCCAGCAGTTCTCTTAGCGGGGGCTACAATGAGCAGTTCTTC. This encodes CASSSLSGGYNEQFF.

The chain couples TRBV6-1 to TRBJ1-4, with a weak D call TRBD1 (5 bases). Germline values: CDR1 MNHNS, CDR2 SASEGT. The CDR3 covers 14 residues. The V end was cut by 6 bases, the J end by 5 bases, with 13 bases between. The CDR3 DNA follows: TGTGCCAGCAGCAAGACAGCTTCGAATGAAAAACTGTTTTTT. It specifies CASSKTASNEKLFF.

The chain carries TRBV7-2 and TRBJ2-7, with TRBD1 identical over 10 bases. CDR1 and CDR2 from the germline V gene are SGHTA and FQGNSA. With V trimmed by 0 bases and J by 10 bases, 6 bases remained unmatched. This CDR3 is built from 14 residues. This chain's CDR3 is CASSLARQGALQYF. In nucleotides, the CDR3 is TGTGCCAGCAGCTTAGCGCGACAGGGGGCGCTTCAGTACTTC.

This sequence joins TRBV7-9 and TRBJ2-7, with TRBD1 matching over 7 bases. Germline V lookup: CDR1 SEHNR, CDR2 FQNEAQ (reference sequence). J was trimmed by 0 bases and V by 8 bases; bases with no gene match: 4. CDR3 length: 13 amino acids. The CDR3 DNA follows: TGTGCCAGCCGGGACAGTGGCTCCTACGAGCAGTACTTC. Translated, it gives CASRDSGSYEQYF.

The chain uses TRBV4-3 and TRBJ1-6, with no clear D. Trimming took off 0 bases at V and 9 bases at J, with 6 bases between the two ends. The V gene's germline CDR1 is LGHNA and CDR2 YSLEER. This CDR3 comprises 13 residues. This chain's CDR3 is CASSQELRSPLHF. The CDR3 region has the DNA TGCGCCAGCAGCCAAGAATTGCGTTCACCCCTCCACTTT.

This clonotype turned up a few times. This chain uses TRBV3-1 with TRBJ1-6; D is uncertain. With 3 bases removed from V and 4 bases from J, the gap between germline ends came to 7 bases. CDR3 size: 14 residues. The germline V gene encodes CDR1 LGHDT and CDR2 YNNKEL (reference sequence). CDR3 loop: CASSHPQYNSPLHF. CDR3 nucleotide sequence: TGTGCCAGCAGCCATCCGCAGTATAATTCACCCCTCCACTTT.

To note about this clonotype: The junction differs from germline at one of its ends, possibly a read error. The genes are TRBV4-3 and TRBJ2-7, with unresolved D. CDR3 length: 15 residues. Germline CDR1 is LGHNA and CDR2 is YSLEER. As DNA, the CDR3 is TGCACCAGCAGCCAAGTGTTCGGCGCAGCCTACGAGCAGTACTTC. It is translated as CTSSQVFGAAYEQYF.

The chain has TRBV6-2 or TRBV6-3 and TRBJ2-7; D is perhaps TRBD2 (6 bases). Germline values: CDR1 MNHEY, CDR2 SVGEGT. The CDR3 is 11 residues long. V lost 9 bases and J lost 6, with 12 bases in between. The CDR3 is CARGTFSEQYF. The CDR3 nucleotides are TGTGCCAGGGGGACTTTCTCCGAGCAGTACTTC.

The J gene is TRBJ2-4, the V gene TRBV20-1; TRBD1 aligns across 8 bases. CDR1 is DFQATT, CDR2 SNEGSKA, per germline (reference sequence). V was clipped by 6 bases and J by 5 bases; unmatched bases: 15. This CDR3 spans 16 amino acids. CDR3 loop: CSASGTGPGRQNIQYF. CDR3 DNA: TGCAGTGCATCCGGGACAGGCCCAGGGAGGCAAAACATTCAGTACTTC.

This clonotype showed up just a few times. The CDR3 region is CASSIGQGDYGYTF. CDR3 DNA: TGCGCCAGCAGCATAGGACAGGGGGACTATGGCTACACCTTC. The chain uses TRBV4-1 and TRBJ1-2, with 10 bases aligning to TRBD1. Trimming at V came to 5 bases and at J to 3 bases, leaving 3 bases not matched to a gene. This CDR3 comprises 14 residues. CDR1 is MGHRA and CDR2 is YSYEKL in the germline V gene.

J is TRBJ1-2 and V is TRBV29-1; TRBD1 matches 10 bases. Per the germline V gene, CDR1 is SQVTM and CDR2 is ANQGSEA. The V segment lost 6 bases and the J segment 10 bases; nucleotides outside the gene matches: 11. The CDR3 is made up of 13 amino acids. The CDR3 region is CSVMTGGTFYYTF. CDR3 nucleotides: TGCAGCGTGATGACAGGGGGCACGTTTTACTACACCTTC.

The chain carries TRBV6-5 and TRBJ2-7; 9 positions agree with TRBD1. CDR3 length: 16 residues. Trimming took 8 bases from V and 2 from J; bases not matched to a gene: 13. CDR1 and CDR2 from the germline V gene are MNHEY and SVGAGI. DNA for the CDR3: TGTGCCAGCGGAATGCCCGGGACAGGGATCGCCTACGAGCAGTACTTC. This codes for CASGMPGTGIAYEQYF.

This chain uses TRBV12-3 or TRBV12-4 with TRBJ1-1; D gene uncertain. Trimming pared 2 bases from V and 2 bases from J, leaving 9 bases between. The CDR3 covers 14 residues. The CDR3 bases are TGTGCCAGCAGTTTACCTCCCTTAAACACTGAAGCTTTCTTT. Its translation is CASSLPPLNTEAFF.

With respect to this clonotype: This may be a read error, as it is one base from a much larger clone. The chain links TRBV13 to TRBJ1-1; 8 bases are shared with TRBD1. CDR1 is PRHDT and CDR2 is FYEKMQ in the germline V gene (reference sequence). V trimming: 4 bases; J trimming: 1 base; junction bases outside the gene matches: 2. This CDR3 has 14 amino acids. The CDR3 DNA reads TGTGCCAGCAGCTCGGGACAGGAGAACACTGAAGCTTTCTTT. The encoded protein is CASSSGQENTEAFF.

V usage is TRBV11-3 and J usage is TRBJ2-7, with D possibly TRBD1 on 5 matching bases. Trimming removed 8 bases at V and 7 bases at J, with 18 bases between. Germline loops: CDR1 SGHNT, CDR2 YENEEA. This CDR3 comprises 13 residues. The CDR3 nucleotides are TGTGCCAGCGGACATCACTCCTACAATGAGCAGTACTTC. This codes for CASGHHSYNEQYF.

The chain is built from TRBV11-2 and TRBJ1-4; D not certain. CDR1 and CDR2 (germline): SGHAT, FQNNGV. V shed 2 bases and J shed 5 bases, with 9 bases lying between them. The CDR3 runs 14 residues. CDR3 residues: CASSLNRRNEKLFF. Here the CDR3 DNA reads TGTGCCAGCAGCTTAAACCGACGGAATGAAAAACTGTTTTTT.

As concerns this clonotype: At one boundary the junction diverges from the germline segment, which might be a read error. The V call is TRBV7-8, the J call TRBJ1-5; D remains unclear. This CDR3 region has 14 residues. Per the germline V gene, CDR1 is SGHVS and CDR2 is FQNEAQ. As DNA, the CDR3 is TGTGCCAGCAGCGTAGCGCTTGGGAATCAGCCCCAGCATTTT. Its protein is CASSVALGNQPQHF.

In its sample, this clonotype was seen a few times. CDR3 loop: CASSLDSGTKETQYF. The CDR3 DNA reads as TGTGCCAGCAGCTTAGACTCCGGGACAAAAGAGACCCAGTACTTC. V gene TRBV7-9 combines with J gene TRBJ2-5; TRBD1 is a possible D gene (6 bases). Trimming cost V 1 base and J 3 bases, with 12 bases left between them. The V gene's germline CDR1 is SEHNR and CDR2 FQNEAQ (reference sequence). The CDR3 consists of 15 residues.

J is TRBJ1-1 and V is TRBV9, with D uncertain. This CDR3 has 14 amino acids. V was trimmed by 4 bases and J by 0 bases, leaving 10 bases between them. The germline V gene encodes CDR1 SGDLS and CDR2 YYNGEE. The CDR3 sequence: CASSPDVVNTEAFF. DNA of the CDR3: TGTGCCAGCAGCCCAGACGTGGTGAACACTGAAGCTTTCTTT.

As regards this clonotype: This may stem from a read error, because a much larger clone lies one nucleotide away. CDR3 bases: TGTGCCATCAGTGAGAGGCGGACGAGAGAAGAGACCCAGTTCTTC. It yields the protein CAISERRTREETQFF. The rearrangement uses TRBV10-3 and TRBJ2-5, with no clear D. Gene TRBJ2-1 matches the end of the DNA better, so the J call may be wrong. CDR1 is ENHRY, CDR2 SYGVKD, per germline. The length of the CDR3 is 15 residues.

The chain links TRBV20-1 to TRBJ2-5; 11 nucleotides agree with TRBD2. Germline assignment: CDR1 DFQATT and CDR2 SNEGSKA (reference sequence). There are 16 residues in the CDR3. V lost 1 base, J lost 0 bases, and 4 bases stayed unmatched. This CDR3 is CSARVWGLADQETQYF. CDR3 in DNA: TGCAGTGCTAGAGTATGGGGACTAGCGGACCAAGAGACCCAGTACTTC.

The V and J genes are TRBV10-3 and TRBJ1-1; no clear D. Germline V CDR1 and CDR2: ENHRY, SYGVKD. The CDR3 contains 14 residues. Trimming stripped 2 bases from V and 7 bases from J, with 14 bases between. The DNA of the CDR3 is TGTGCCATCAGTGAGACTCTTCAGGAAGTTGAAGCTTTCTTT. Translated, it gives CAISETLQEVEAFF.

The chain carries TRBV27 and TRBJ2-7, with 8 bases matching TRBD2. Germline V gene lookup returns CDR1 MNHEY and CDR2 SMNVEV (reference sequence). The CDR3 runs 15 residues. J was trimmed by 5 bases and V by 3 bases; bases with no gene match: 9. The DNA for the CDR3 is TGTGCCAGCAGTTTTCTGGCGGGGGGCGCGGACGAGCAGTACTTC. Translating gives CASSFLAGGADEQYF.

Written as DNA, the CDR3 is TGTGCCAGCAGCGGTTACAGGGGAGCCGGGGACCCGTTTGAGACCCAGTACTTC. Protein: CASSGYRGAGDPFETQYF. The chain is built from TRBV9 and TRBJ2-5; 7 bases are a match to TRBD1. Per the germline V gene, CDR1 is SGDLS and CDR2 is YYNGEE. The CDR3 contains 18 residues. V was pared by 3 bases and J by 5 bases, with 19 bases of the junction left unmatched.

The CDR3 reads CASSLNRDVSPLHF. The CDR3 DNA follows: TGTGCCAGCAGTCTGAACAGGGACGTTTCACCCCTCCACTTT. The rearrangement uses TRBV27 and TRBJ1-6; D is perhaps TRBD1 (6 bases). The CDR3 totals 14 residues. V was trimmed by 5 bases and J by 9 bases, leaving 14 bases between them. CDR1 is MNHEY and CDR2 is SMNVEV in the germline V gene (reference sequence).

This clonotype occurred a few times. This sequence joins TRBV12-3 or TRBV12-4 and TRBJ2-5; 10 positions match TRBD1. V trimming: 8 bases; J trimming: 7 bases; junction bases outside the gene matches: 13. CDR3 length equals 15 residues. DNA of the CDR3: TGTGCCAGCGGCATGTCCGGGACAGGGGTAGGGACCCAGTACTTC. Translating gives CASGMSGTGVGTQYF.

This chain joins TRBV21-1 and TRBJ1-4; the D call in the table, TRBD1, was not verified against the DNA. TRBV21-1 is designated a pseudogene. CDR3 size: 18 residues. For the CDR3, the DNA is TGTGCCAGCAGAAAAAAATTCAGGGGCTCAGGAACTAATGAAAAACTGTTTTTT. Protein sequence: CASRKKFRGSGTNEKLFF.

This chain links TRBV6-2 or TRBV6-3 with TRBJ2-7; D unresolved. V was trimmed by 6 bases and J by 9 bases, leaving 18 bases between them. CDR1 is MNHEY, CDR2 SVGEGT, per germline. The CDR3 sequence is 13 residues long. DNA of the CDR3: TGTGCCAGCAGACCGGCAGCCGCTTCTGGGCAGTACTTC. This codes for CASRPAAASGQYF.

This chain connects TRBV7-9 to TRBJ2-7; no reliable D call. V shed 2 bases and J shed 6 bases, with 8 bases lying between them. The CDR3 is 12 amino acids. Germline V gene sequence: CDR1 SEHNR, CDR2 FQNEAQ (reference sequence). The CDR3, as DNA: TGTGCCAGCAGCTTAATCAGTCTCGAGCAGTACTTC. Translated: CASSLISLEQYF.

CDR3 residues: CASSLVLGGAYGYTF. DNA of the CDR3: TGTGCCAGCAGCTTAGTTTTGGGGGGAGCCTATGGCTACACCTTC. V is TRBV11-2 and J is TRBJ1-2, with a possible D match to TRBD1 (5 bases). CDR1 SGHAT and CDR2 FQNNGV come from the germline V gene. V was cut by 1 base and J by 4 bases, with 13 bases left in between. The CDR3 has 15 residues.